These 29 T cell receptor beta chains share one sample of origin, sequenced in a study of shared clonotypes between healthy human individuals. The table came from immunoSEQ multiplex PCR; TCRdb's copy has only in-frame clones and leaves some out. The sample includes around 1 million clones, 76% of them seen just once. The sample consisted of memory CD4+ T cells sorted from blood. Documented subset: CD45RA-negative fraction. All receptors come from a man between 18 and 29 years old in good health.

This clone appeared a single time. V is TRBV5-1 and J is TRBJ2-2; D uncertain. The V end lost 0 bases, the J end lost 7 bases, and 7 bases lay between the germline ends. Germline-derived CDR1 and CDR2 are SGHRS and YFSETQ. The CDR3 totals 13 residues. CDR3 in amino acids: CASSLDFHGELFF. CDR3 nucleotide sequence: TGCGCCAGCAGCTTGGACTTTCACGGGGAGCTGTTTTTT.

The rearrangement uses TRBV5-1 and TRBJ2-4, with TRBD1 as a possible D gene (7 bases). The germline CDR1 and CDR2 sequences are SGHRS and YFSETQ. This CDR3 has 15 amino acids. Trimming took off 4 bases at V and 7 bases at J, with 18 bases between the two ends. The CDR3 spells CASSLDQGGMNIQYF. CDR3 sequence (DNA): TGCGCCAGCAGCCTCGACCAGGGGGGTATGAACATTCAGTACTTC.

This clone came up a few times. Other DNA sequences in the sample encode the same CDR3. CDR3 protein: CAWTGQINTEAFF. CDR3 nucleotide sequence: TGTGCCTGGACGGGACAGATAAACACTGAAGCTTTCTTT. The rearrangement joins TRBV30 to TRBJ1-1; 7 bases are a match to TRBD1. Germline-derived CDR1 and CDR2 are GTSNPN and SVGIG (reference sequence). J gave up 2 bases and V 4 bases, and 4 bases lay outside the gene matches. The CDR3 is made up of 13 amino acids.

The chain joins TRBV5-1 to TRBJ2-7; D gene ambiguous. CDR3 length equals 13 residues. Between the trimmed V and J ends, which lost 4 bases and 4 bases, there was a span of 12 bases. Germline lookup yields CDR1 SGHRS and CDR2 YFSETQ. CDR3 in DNA: TGCGCCAGCAGCACCGACTCGGGTTACGAGCAGTACTTC. Protein: CASSTDSGYEQYF.

The V and J genes are TRBV11-2 and TRBJ2-7, with D tentatively TRBD1 (8 bases). CDR1 and CDR2 (germline): SGHAT, FQNNGV. The ends were cut back, 5 bases at V and 4 bases at J, with 21 bases in the middle. This CDR3 contains 16 residues. The CDR3 DNA follows: TGTGCCAGCAGCGCCGGACAGGGAGGGGGTACGTACGAGCAGTACTTC. Its translation is CASSAGQGGGTYEQYF.

The genes are TRBV4-2 and TRBJ2-7; 8 positions agree with TRBD1. Germline loops: CDR1 LGHNA, CDR2 YNFKEQ. The CDR3 extends over 16 amino acids. After removal of 0 bases from V and 3 bases from J, the junction contained 7 bases not matched to a gene. The CDR3 protein is CASSQDQGALVYEQYF. The CDR3 DNA follows: TGTGCCAGCAGCCAAGATCAGGGGGCGTTGGTCTACGAGCAGTACTTC.

The chain couples TRBV25-1 to TRBJ1-2; TRBD1 might be the D (6 bases). There are 15 residues in the CDR3. Germline-derived CDR1 and CDR2 are MGHDK and SYGVNS. The V and J ends lost 1 base and 4 bases respectively, with 13 bases between them. CDR3 in amino acids: CASSELGGRGYGYTF. As DNA, the CDR3 is TGTGCCAGCAGTGAATTAGGGGGGCGCGGCTATGGCTACACCTTC.

The genes are TRBV9 and TRBJ2-1; 9 positions agree with TRBD1. The germline gives CDR1 SGDLS, CDR2 YYNGEE. CDR3 size: 15 residues. V lost 4 bases to trimming and J lost 2 bases; unmatched junction nucleotides: 4. CDR3: CASSLGQGTYNEQFF. Here the CDR3 DNA reads TGTGCCAGCAGCTTGGGACAGGGTACCTACAATGAGCAGTTCTTC.

The genes are TRBV10-3 and TRBJ1-6; no clear D. Looked up from germline, CDR1 is ENHRY and CDR2 is SYGVKD. This CDR3 region has 16 residues. Trimming stripped 0 bases from V and 4 bases from J, with 10 bases between. The CDR3 loop reads CAISESGREYNSPLHF. As DNA, the CDR3 is TGTGCCATCAGTGAGTCAGGACGGGAATATAATTCACCCCTCCACTTT.

The chain joins TRBV7-3 to TRBJ2-4, with D perhaps TRBD2 (6 bases). V shed 2 bases and J shed 6 bases, with 8 bases lying between them. CDR3 length: 13 residues. Germline CDR1 SGHTA, CDR2 FQGTGA. CDR3 amino acids: CASSLEGGNIQYF. The CDR3 DNA follows: TGTGCCAGCAGCTTAGAGGGAGGAAACATTCAGTACTTC.

The chain has TRBV2 and TRBJ2-7, with 9 bases fitting TRBD1. Germline values: CDR1 SNHLY, CDR2 FYNNEI. The V segment lost 4 bases and the J segment 3 bases; nucleotides outside the gene matches: 4. This CDR3 comprises 14 residues. CDR3 sequence: CASSVDRGIYEQYF. CDR3 DNA: TGTGCCAGCAGTGTAGACAGGGGGATCTACGAGCAGTACTTC. Together with reference TRBV2 and TRBJ2-7, the CDR3 gives the full variable domain: EPEVTQTPSHQVTQMGQEVILRCVPISNHLYFYWYRQILGQKVEFLVSFYNNEISEKSEIFDDQFSVERPDGSNFTLKIRSTKLEDSAMYFCASSVDRGIYEQYFGPGTRLTVT.

This sequence joins TRBV6-1 and TRBJ2-1; possible D gene TRBD2, 7 bases. The CDR3 runs to 14 residues. Per the germline V gene, CDR1 is MNHNS and CDR2 is SASEGT. V lost 6 bases and J lost 4, with 13 bases in between. The CDR3 here is CASRVGGVYNEQFF. The CDR3 bases are TGTGCCAGCAGGGTAGGGGGGGTTTACAATGAGCAGTTCTTC.

The chain has TRBV28 and TRBJ2-3; 7 bases are a match to TRBD1. CDR1 and CDR2 from the germline V gene are MDHEN and SYDVKM. The length of the CDR3 is 12 residues. V shed 4 bases and J 9 bases; nucleotides not matched to a gene: 4. CDR3 sequence (DNA): TGTGCCAGCAGTTCCAACAGGGGAACGCAGTATTTT. Protein product: CASSSNRGTQYF.

The sample holds one count of this clone. In the same sample, other DNA sequences code for this CDR3. J is TRBJ1-6 and V is TRBV18; TRBD1 agrees at 7 bases. Unmatched junction bases numbered 4, after V lost 6 bases and J lost 8 bases. The germline CDR1 and CDR2 sequences are KGHSH and LQKENI. The CDR3 is 13 residues long. In DNA, the CDR3 is TGTGCCAGCTCCCCTGGACAGGATTCACCCCTCCACTTT. Translated, it gives CASSPGQDSPLHF.

The chain links TRBV4-1 to TRBJ2-3; 7 nucleotides align to TRBD2. Germline V gene sequence: CDR1 MGHRA, CDR2 YSYEKL. J gave up 2 bases and V 0 bases, and 5 bases lay outside the gene matches. The CDR3 loop spans 16 amino acids. CDR3 loop: CASSQDSRGDTDTQYF. The CDR3 bases are TGCGCCAGCAGCCAAGATTCCCGGGGGGACACAGATACGCAGTATTTT.

This clone is a singleton in its sample. V usage is TRBV6-7 and J usage is TRBJ2-7; 11 bases are shared with TRBD1. TRBV6-7 counts as an open reading frame of uncertain function. Trimming at V came to 6 bases and at J to 1 base, leaving 11 bases not matched to a gene. This CDR3 contains 17 residues. The CDR3 region has the DNA TGTGCCAGCAGAACGGAGGACAGGGGGCAAAGTTCCTACGAGCAGTACTTC. Its protein is CASRTEDRGQSSYEQYF.

The CDR3 reads CASSGGQGSSEAFF. The CDR3 DNA sequence: TGTGCCAGCTCGGGGGGACAGGGATCAAGTGAAGCTTTCTTT. V gene TRBV18 combines with J gene TRBJ1-1; the match to TRBD1 covers 9 bases. The junction had 9 bases not matched to a gene; V was cut back by 6 bases and J by 7 bases. The germline V gene encodes CDR1 KGHSH and CDR2 LQKENI. This CDR3 comprises 14 residues.

The chain carries TRBV5-6 and TRBJ1-5, with 8 bases lining up with TRBD1. J was trimmed by 5 bases and V by 2 bases; bases with no gene match: 6. The CDR3 spans 15 residues. Germline values: CDR1 SGHDT, CDR2 YYEEEE. CDR3 residues: CASSFTGTGDQPQHF. In DNA, the CDR3 is TGTGCCAGCAGCTTCACCGGGACAGGAGATCAGCCCCAGCATTTT.

The chain carries TRBV27 and TRBJ1-2; the D gene is possibly TRBD1 (6 bases). V gave up 4 bases and J gave up 2 bases, with 11 bases separating them. The CDR3 consists of 14 residues. The germline V gene has CDR1 MNHEY and CDR2 SMNVEV (reference sequence). The CDR3 bases are TGTGCCAGCAGTTCGACAGGAACGAACTATGGCTACACCTTC. It is translated as CASSSTGTNYGYTF.

The rearrangement uses TRBV7-2 and TRBJ2-7; 8 positions match TRBD2. The CDR3 spans 14 residues. Germline V gives CDR1 SGHTA, CDR2 FQGNSA. V shed 6 bases and J 2 bases; nucleotides not matched to a gene: 6. The CDR3 nucleotides are TGTGCCAGCAGTCGTACTAGCGGAACCTACGAGCAGTACTTC. Translated, it gives CASSRTSGTYEQYF.

The V and J genes are TRBV2 and TRBJ1-2; D gene ambiguous. The CDR3 is made up of 13 amino acids. Germline-derived CDR1 and CDR2 are SNHLY and FYNNEI. With 3 bases removed from V and 6 bases from J, the gap between germline ends came to 11 bases. The CDR3 protein is CASSDRTRDGYTF. CDR3 coding DNA: TGTGCCAGCAGTGATCGCACAAGGGATGGCTACACCTTC.

The chain links TRBV7-9 to TRBJ2-4; 9 bases map to TRBD2. This CDR3 region has 15 residues. Germline assignment: CDR1 SEHNR and CDR2 FQNEAQ (reference sequence). With 1 base clipped from V and 9 bases from J, the junction kept 7 bases outside the gene matches. The chain's CDR3 is CASSLDPGLASIQYF. In DNA, the CDR3 is TGTGCCAGCAGCTTAGATCCGGGACTAGCCAGCATTCAGTACTTC.

The V and J genes are TRBV11-2 and TRBJ2-7; D is possibly TRBD2 (5 bases). CDR1 and CDR2 (germline): SGHAT, FQNNGV. CDR3 length: 13 amino acids. Trimming shortened V by 5 bases and J by 3 bases, and 11 bases separated the two germline ends. In nucleotides, the CDR3 is TGTGCCAGCAGCCGAGACGGGATCTACGAGCAGTACTTC. Translation gives CASSRDGIYEQYF.

V is TRBV27 and J is TRBJ2-1; a possible D gene is TRBD1 (6 bases). This CDR3 spans 14 amino acids. The V and J ends lost 7 bases and 4 bases respectively, with 14 bases between them. Germline V gene lookup returns CDR1 MNHEY and CDR2 SMNVEV (reference sequence). CDR3 coding DNA: TGTGCCAGCATGATACAGGGAAAATACAATGAGCAGTTCTTC. Translation: CASMIQGKYNEQFF.

This clone was counted at least ten times. The V gene is TRBV11-2, the J gene TRBJ2-4; D might be TRBD1 or TRBD2, each matching 6 bases. The germline V gene has CDR1 SGHAT and CDR2 FQNNGV. The CDR3 runs to 18 residues. Trimming removed 5 bases from V and 0 bases from J, with 20 bases in between. The CDR3 DNA is TGTGCCAGCAGCCACACGGGGGCAGCGCGACTAGCCAAAAACATTCAGTACTTC. Encoded protein: CASSHTGAARLAKNIQYF.

The chain couples TRBV7-3 to TRBJ1-6, with 9 bases that match TRBD1. V shed 1 base, J shed 9 bases, and the junction held 1 base outside the gene matches. Germline V gives CDR1 SGHTA, CDR2 FQGTGA. CDR3 length: 14 residues. CDR3 region: CASSLKDRGSPLHF. Written as DNA, the CDR3 is TGTGCCAGCAGCTTAAAGGACAGGGGTTCACCCCTCCACTTT.

The rearrangement links TRBV10-3 to TRBJ1-5; the D is unclear. The V gene lost 4 bases and the J gene lost 0 bases, with 13 bases spanning the gap. Germline values: CDR1 ENHRY, CDR2 SYGVKD. This CDR3 is 16 amino acids long. The CDR3 DNA sequence: TGTGCCATCAGTGCGGGTCAAGTCTATAGCAATCAGCCCCAGCATTTT. It specifies CAISAGQVYSNQPQHF.

This sequence joins TRBV9 and TRBJ1-4, with a weak D call TRBD1 (5 bases). The ends were cut back, 4 bases at V and 1 base at J, with 8 bases in the middle. The CDR3 length is 14 residues. Per the germline V gene, CDR1 is SGDLS and CDR2 is YYNGEE. The CDR3 sequence is CASSSGITNEKLFF. The CDR3 DNA follows: TGTGCCAGCAGCTCAGGGATAACTAATGAAAAACTGTTTTTT.

The J gene is TRBJ2-1, the V gene TRBV20-1; D is possibly TRBD2 (7 bases). Germline-derived CDR1 and CDR2 are DFQATT and SNEGSKA (reference sequence). There are 11 residues in the CDR3. V lost 3 bases, J lost 10 bases, and 10 bases lay in between. For the CDR3, the DNA is TGCAGTGCTAGCGGGGGGCGGGAGCAGTTCTTC. It yields the protein CSASGGREQFF.